These T cell receptor beta chains were read from a single sample in a study of shared clonotypes between healthy human individuals. TCRdb's table, derived via immunoSEQ multiplex PCR, lists solely in-frame clones and lacks some. The repertoire holds roughly 2 million clones, with about 95% as singletons. The sequenced sample consisted of naive CD8+ T cells sorted from blood. The receptor set was obtained from a man younger than 35 in good health. CDR3s include the opening cysteine and the closing phenylalanine or tryptophan. D genes are given only for firm matches. Clone size is shown for a subset of rows, as once, few, many or a class of expanded clone.

clone_size,j_call,d_call,v_call,cdr3_nt,cdr3_aa
.,TRBJ2-3,.,TRBV7-9,TGTGCCAGCAGCTTGTACACAGATACGCAGTATTTT,CASSLYTDTQYF
.,TRBJ2-7,.,TRBV11-2,TGTGCCAGCAGCTTCCGGGACGGGCCCTACGAGCAGTACTTC,CASSFRDGPYEQYF
once,TRBJ2-2,.,TRBV27,TGTGCCAGCAGTTTATCCCCCTCAGGCACCGGGGAGCTGTTTTTT,CASSLSPSGTGELFF
.,TRBJ2-3,TRBD2,TRBV28,TGTGCCAGCAGTTCCCTAAGACTAGCGGATAACACAGATACGCAGTATTTT,CASSSLRLADNTDTQYF
.,TRBJ2-7,.,TRBV6-1,TGTGCCAGCAGTGAAGCAGGGGGTTCATACGAGCAGTACTTC,CASSEAGGSYEQYF
.,TRBJ1-3,.,TRBV6-5,TGTGCCAGCATAGGAGAAAACACCATATATTTT,CASIGENTIYF
.,TRBJ1-1,.,TRBV7-9,TGTGCCAGCAGCCCGGTAGACGGGTTTGAAGCTTTCTTT,CASSPVDGFEAFF
.,TRBJ2-1,.,TRBV10-3,TGTGCCATCAGTGTAGGGGGGCCGGTAGATGAGCAGTTCTTC,CAISVGGPVDEQFF
.,TRBJ2-7,.,TRBV7-2,TGTGCCAGCAGCCCAATAGGGTCTAGCTCCTACGAGCAGTACTTC,CASSPIGSSSYEQYF
.,TRBJ2-3,TRBD1,TRBV10-3,TGTGCCACCCAGGGACAGGGTACAGATACGCAGTATTTT,CATQGQGTDTQYF
.,TRBJ2-3,TRBD2,TRBV4-3,TGCGCCAGCAGCCGGACTAGCGGGGGAGTCGAGGATACGCAGTATTTT,CASSRTSGGVEDTQYF
.,TRBJ2-7,TRBD2,TRBV9,TGTGCCAGCAGCGTATTTAGCGGGAGCTCCTACGAGCAGTACTTC,CASSVFSGSSYEQYF
.,TRBJ2-7,.,TRBV5-6,TGTGCCAGCAGCTTAGGGGGACTCGTCCCCTACGAGCAGTACTTC,CASSLGGLVPYEQYF
.,TRBJ1-1,.,TRBV10-2,TGCGCCAGCAGTGAGTGGGGGGAGGGTTATGACACTGAAGCTTTCTTT,CASSEWGEGYDTEAFF
.,TRBJ2-7,.,TRBV28,TGTGCCAGCAGTTACTCTTGGACAGCTTACGAGCAGTACTTC,CASSYSWTAYEQYF
.,TRBJ2-1,.,TRBV5-1,TGCGCCAGCAGCTCCCCCTTAAGCTCCTACAATGAGCAGTTCTTC,CASSSPLSSYNEQFF
.,TRBJ2-7,.,TRBV1,TGCACCAGCAGCCAAGGGGGAGCGGGAGGCTCCTTCTACGAGCAGTACTTC,CTSSQGGAGGSFYEQYF
.,TRBJ1-2,.,TRBV2,TGTGCCAGCAACACAGGGCCTCGGGCGGGAGGCTACACCTTC,CASNTGPRAGGYTF
.,TRBJ2-2,.,TRBV7-8,TGTGCCAGCAGCTCCACAGGGACCTTACGAACCGGGGAGCTGTTTTTT,CASSSTGTLRTGELFF
.,TRBJ1-1,.,TRBV7-9,TGTGCCAGCAGCTCACAAGTCCACCCGAACACTGAAGCTTTCTTT,CASSSQVHPNTEAFF
.,TRBJ2-7,TRBD2,TRBV7-9,TGTGCCAGCAGCCTCGGTAGCGGGAGGTCCTACGAGCAGTACTTC,CASSLGSGRSYEQYF
.,TRBJ1-5,.,TRBV19,TGTGCCAGTAGGAGCCCAGTTAGCAATCAGCCCCAGCATTTT,CASRSPVSNQPQHF
.,TRBJ1-3,.,TRBV29-1,TGCAGCGTTGAAGGGAACGGAAACACCATATATTTT,CSVEGNGNTIYF
.,TRBJ1-1,.,TRBV2,TGTGCCAGCAGTGAACCAGGGGTGAACACTGAAGCTTTCTTT,CASSEPGVNTEAFF
.,TRBJ1-2,TRBD1,TRBV27,TGTGCCAGCAGTTTACAGGGGGCTAACTATGGCTACACCTTC,CASSLQGANYGYTF
.,TRBJ1-1,TRBD1,TRBV5-8,TGTGCCAGCAGCTACAGGGGGTTCGGCACTGAAGCTTTCTTT,CASSYRGFGTEAFF
.,TRBJ2-5,TRBD2,TRBV9,TGTGCCAGCAGCGCCCTACGAGATAGCGGGGGCGACCAGTACTTC,CASSALRDSGGDQYF
.,TRBJ1-1,.,TRBV14,TGTGCCAGCAGCCAATCCAGGGCGGTTAGCACTGAAGCTTTCTTT,CASSQSRAVSTEAFF
.,TRBJ1-1,.,TRBV9,TGTGCCAGCAGCGTAGAAAAAGGGGCCGGTATCTTCACTGAAGCTTTCTTT,CASSVEKGAGIFTEAFF
.,TRBJ1-3,.,TRBV19,TGTGCCAGTAGTCTCAGCTTGATGTCATCTGGAAACACCATATATTTT,CASSLSLMSSGNTIYF
.,TRBJ1-1,TRBD1,TRBV5-4,TGTGCCAGCAGCTTTGACAGGGCCTCTAACACTGAAGCTTTCTTT,CASSFDRASNTEAFF
.,TRBJ2-7,TRBD2,TRBV7-2,TGTGCCAGCAGCTTACTCACTAGCGGGGCAACTTACGAGCAGTACTTC,CASSLLTSGATYEQYF
.,TRBJ2-1,TRBD2,TRBV7-8,TGTGCCAGCAGCTCAACTAGCGGGGTCTCCTACAATGAGCAGTTCTTC,CASSSTSGVSYNEQFF
.,TRBJ2-2,TRBD2,TRBV7-2,TGTGCCAGCAGCCCGAAACTAGCGGGGGTCTCCGGGGAGCTGTTTTTT,CASSPKLAGVSGELFF
.,TRBJ1-1,.,TRBV5-1,TGCGCCAGCAGCTTGGGGCAGAACATGAACACTGAAGCTTTCTTT,CASSLGQNMNTEAFF
.,TRBJ1-1,.,TRBV12-5,TGTGCTAGTGGTCCCGGGTGGATCTCCGAAGCTTTCTTT,CASGPGWISEAFF
once,TRBJ2-7,TRBD2,TRBV4-2,TGTGCCAGCAGCCCGGAGGTTAGCGGGTATACCTACGAGCAGTACTTC,CASSPEVSGYTYEQYF
.,TRBJ2-7,.,TRBV19,TGTGCCAGTAGTATTGGGACGTATTCCTACGAGCAGTACTTC,CASSIGTYSYEQYF
.,TRBJ2-7,.,TRBV19,TGTGCCAGTAGCCAAACTGTGGCAGCCTACGAGCAGTACTTC,CASSQTVAAYEQYF
.,TRBJ1-2,.,TRBV12-5,TGTGCTAGTGGCTCCGACGGGCGCCTGGGGGGCTACACCTTC,CASGSDGRLGGYTF
.,TRBJ2-3,.,TRBV5-1,TGCGCCAGCGTGGGGACGGGCACAGATACGCAGTATTTT,CASVGTGTDTQYF